This is a list of T cell receptor beta chains from one sample in a study of T cell repertoires in cytomegalovirus infection. One entry per CDR3 protein, called by TCRdb with MiXCR from the reads. The sample lists roughly 180,000 distinct CDR3 sequences; about 28% were seen once. Sequenced sample: PBMCs. The receptors here all came from a human donor in good health (CMV status not recorded). Some clones in this sample may be carry-over from other donors' samples. CDR3s include the opening cysteine and the closing phenylalanine or tryptophan. The D gene is left open where the match is weak. The size field is filled for only some rows; it gives once, few, many or a size class.

d_call	v_call	clone_size	j_call	cdr3_aa	cdr3_nt
-	TRBV3-1	-	TRBJ1-2	CASSQDPEGANYGYTF	TGTGCCAGCAGCCAAGATCCAGAGGGAGCTAACTATGGCTACACCTTC
-	TRBV7-3	many	TRBJ1-3	CASSLQGFSGNTIYF	TGTGCCAGCAGCTTACAGGGGTTCTCTGGAAACACCATATATTTT
TRBD1	TRBV7-4	many	TRBJ1-3	CASSLGKDRILNRSGNTIYF	TGTGCCAGCAGCTTAGGGAAGGACAGGATATTGAATCGGTCTGGAAACACCATATATTTT
TRBD1	TRBV11-2	-	TRBJ2-7	CASSSLRGTDTGTYEQYF	TGTGCCAGCAGCTCTCTCAGGGGGACGGATACTGGTACCTACGAGCAGTACTTC
-	TRBV12-3/TRBV12-4	-	TRBJ1-2	CASSFYATDGGYTF	TGTGCCAGCAGTTTTTACGCCACCGATGGCGGCTACACCTTC
-	TRBV20-1	-	TRBJ1-5	CSAAENRNQPQHF	TGCAGTGCAGCAGAAAATCGCAATCAGCCCCAGCATTTT
TRBD1	TRBV29-1	few	TRBJ2-1	CSAKTGGEQFF	TGCAGCGCCAAGACAGGGGGTGAGCAGTTCTTC
TRBD1	TRBV15	-	TRBJ1-2	CATSIPGQGAKGYTF	TGTGCCACCAGCATTCCGGGACAGGGGGCAAAGGGCTACACCTTC
-	TRBV12-3/TRBV12-4	few	TRBJ2-3	CASALSRTDTQYF	TGTGCCAGCGCGCTCAGCCGCACAGATACGCAGTATTTT
-	TRBV12-3/TRBV12-4	few	TRBJ2-7	CASSTYDGGAYEQYF	TGTGCCAGCAGTACCTACGACGGGGGCGCCTACGAGCAGTACTTC
TRBD2	TRBV7-2	once	TRBJ2-3	CASSSGGLRRDTQYF	TGTGCCAGCAGCTCCGGGGGGTTAAGGAGAGATACGCAGTATTTT
TRBD2	TRBV28	-	TRBJ2-5	CASTLRTSGEETQYF	TGTGCCAGCACCCTCCGGACTAGCGGGGAAGAGACCCAGTACTTC
-	TRBV12-3/TRBV12-4	few	TRBJ1-2	CASSPQRNYGYTF	TGTGCCAGCAGTCCACAGAGGAACTATGGCTACACCTTC
TRBD2	TRBV29-1	-	TRBJ2-3	CSVEGASTSGGNTDTQYF	TGCAGCGTTGAAGGGGCCTCGACTAGCGGGGGAAATACAGATACGCAGTATTTT
-	TRBV6-1	few	TRBJ2-1	CASSEVRGWRTNEQFF	TGTGCCAGCAGTGAAGTTCGCGGGTGGCGGACCAATGAGCAGTTCTTC
TRBD1	TRBV12-3/TRBV12-4	few	TRBJ1-2	CASSTGQSFVF	TGTGCCAGCAGTACGGGACAGTCCTTCGTCTTC
-	TRBV11-3	many	TRBJ1-1	CASSVTGNTEAFF	TGTGCCAGCAGCGTGACTGGGAACACTGAAGCTTTCTTT
-	TRBV7-6	many	TRBJ2-7	CASSLEGEEQYF	TGTGCCAGCAGCTTAGAAGGTGAGGAGCAGTACTTC
-	TRBV6-5	few	TRBJ1-6	CASSLNQGGYNSPLHF	TGTGCCAGCAGCCTAAACCAGGGAGGGTATAATTCACCCCTCCACTTT
TRBD1	TRBV12-3/TRBV12-4	few	TRBJ1-1	CASSLTGFTEAFF	TGTGCCAGCAGCCTGACAGGGTTCACTGAAGCTTTCTTT
-	TRBV6-6	few	TRBJ2-3	CASSPLSRGTDTQYF	TGTGCCAGCAGCCCACTGAGTCGGGGCACAGATACGCAGTATTTT
TRBD1	TRBV29-1	-	TRBJ2-5	CSVLTGSGGTQYF	TGCAGCGTTCTTACAGGGTCAGGGGGGACCCAGTACTTC
-	TRBV7-2	few	TRBJ1-1	CASSLDGGPNTEAFF	TGTGCCAGCAGCTTAGACGGGGGCCCCAACACTGAAGCTTTCTTT
TRBD1	TRBV27	-	TRBJ2-3	CASSKGTGGDTDTQYF	TGTGCCAGCAGTAAAGGGACAGGGGGAGACACAGATACGCAGTATTTT
-	TRBV7-2	many	TRBJ1-2	CASSSGTTYGGYTF	TGTGCCAGCAGCTCCGGGACGACCTATGGGGGCTACACCTTC
-	TRBV11-2	-	TRBJ1-2	CASSGIARDPYGYTF	TGTGCCAGCAGCGGGATCGCCCGGGACCCCTATGGCTACACCTTC
-	TRBV9	-	TRBJ2-2	CASSPSPGSNTGELFF	TGTGCCAGCAGCCCAAGCCCGGGGTCTAACACCGGGGAGCTGTTTTTT
TRBD1	TRBV7-2	many	TRBJ1-5	CASSLQGQGYQPQHF	TGTGCCAGCAGCTTACAGGGACAGGGTTATCAGCCCCAGCATTTT